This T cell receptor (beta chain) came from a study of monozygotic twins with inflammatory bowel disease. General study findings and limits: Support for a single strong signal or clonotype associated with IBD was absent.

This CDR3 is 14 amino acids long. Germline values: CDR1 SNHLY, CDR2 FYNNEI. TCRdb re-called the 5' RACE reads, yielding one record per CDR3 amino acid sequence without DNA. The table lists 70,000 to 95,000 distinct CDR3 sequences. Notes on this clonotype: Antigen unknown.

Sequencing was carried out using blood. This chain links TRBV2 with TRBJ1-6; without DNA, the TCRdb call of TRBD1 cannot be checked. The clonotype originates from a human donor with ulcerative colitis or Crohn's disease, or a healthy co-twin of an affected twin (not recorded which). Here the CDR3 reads CASGLWTDNSPLHF.